What follows is one TCR beta chain and its context. Its antigen is not known. The sample originates from a study of OX40 agonist ivuxolimab in advanced cancers. The study, taken as a whole, reports: Averaging showed that CD8+ T cells had more expanded clones than CD4+ did. Some patients without response likewise showed low normalized clonal expansion. Expanded peripheral T cells had an undetermined antigen specificity.

The data were produced by immunoSEQ multiplex PCR, yet TCRdb's version contains in-frame clones alone and is incomplete. Of over 15,000 clones listed, roughly 86% are singletons. Germline CDR1 reads SGHNT; CDR2 reads YYREEE (reference sequence). The CDR3 sequence is 12 residues long. V was shortened by 1 base and J by 11 bases, with 9 bases between the two germline ends. This TCR came from an adult with an advanced solid tumor such as melanoma, head and neck, liver or kidney cancer. The chain uses TRBV5-4 and TRBJ1-4; tentatively, D is TRBD1 (5 bases). Source: CD4+ or CD8+ T cells sorted from blood, taken in a trial of the OX40 agonist ivuxolimab. CDR3 residues: CASSLRGWKLFF. CDR3 sequence (DNA): TGTGCCAGCAGCTTGAGGGGCTGGAAACTGTTTTTT.